This T cell receptor delta chain is drawn from a study of human gamma delta and Vdelta1 T cells. Germline CDR1 and CDR2: TSWWSYY and QGS. The J segment lost 10 bases and the V segment lost 0 bases, leaving 36 bases of the junction unmatched. The CDR3 loop spans 25 amino acids. This clone is categorized as medium-sized. With CATT, TCRdb re-called clones from the PCR reads. The sample holds several hundred delta-chain clones; approximately 17% are singletons and the top ten take more than 60%. This rearrangement joins TRDV1 to TRDJ1; TRDD3 matches 12 bases. This receptor was obtained from a human donor in good health. Sequencing was done on a sample of Vdelta1 gamma-delta T cells from blood. The CDR3 sequence is CALGELGAPSSSLEYWGIQGLGLIF. The CDR3 DNA sequence: TGTGCTCTTGGGGAACTAGGGGCTCCTTCCTCGAGTCTTGAGTACTGGGGGATACAGGGCCTCGGACTCATCTTT.